These 9 T cell receptor beta chains share one sample of origin, sequenced in a study of cytotoxic CD8 clonotypes in ibrutinib-treated CLL. Here immunoSEQ multiplex PCR was the method, and the copy in TCRdb shows in-frame clones only, minus some. The data show roughly 300,000 clones, around 76% seen once. Sequenced here: PBMCs, sampled at disease progression, from a patient treated with ibrutinib. The source is a human donor with chronic lymphocytic leukemia.

This clone was recorded once. This chain joins TRBV28 and TRBJ2-2, with D possibly being TRBD1 (5 bases). The CDR3 is 16 residues long. Germline loops: CDR1 MDHEN, CDR2 SYDVKM. V lost 1 base and J 0 bases, leaving 9 bases between the germline ends. In DNA, the CDR3 is TGTGCCAGCAGTTTATATAGGGGATCGAACACCGGGGAGCTGTTTTTT. Translated: CASSLYRGSNTGELFF.

The V call is TRBV5-8, the J call TRBJ1-6; D is unclear. Germline V CDR1 and CDR2: SGHTS, YDEGEE. V gave up 4 bases and J gave up 9 bases, with 14 bases separating them. This CDR3 is built from 14 residues. The CDR3 coding sequence is TGTGCCAGCAGCCACCGATTAAGCGGTTCACCCCTCCACTTT. Residues: CASSHRLSGSPLHF.

The rearrangement joins TRBV7-2 to TRBJ2-1; 14 bases map to TRBD2. Germline trimming cut 5 bases from V and 0 bases from J; bases unmatched to any gene: 9. Germline V gives CDR1 SGHTA, CDR2 FQGNSA. This CDR3 region has 19 residues. CDR3: CASSPTGTSGGSSYNEQFF. The CDR3 DNA is TGTGCCAGCAGCCCTACCGGGACTAGCGGGGGATCCTCCTACAATGAGCAGTTCTTC.

This rearrangement joins TRBV5-4 to TRBJ1-2; possibly TRBD1 for D (6 bases). V was trimmed by 2 bases and J by 0 bases, leaving 11 bases between them. There are 15 residues in the CDR3. CDR1 and CDR2 from the germline V gene are SGHNT and YYREEE (reference sequence). In DNA, the CDR3 is TGTGCCAGCAGCTTCTACGACAGGCCTAACTATGGCTACACCTTC. Encoded protein: CASSFYDRPNYGYTF.

Worth noting for this clone: Other DNA sequences in the sample encode the same CDR3. V usage is TRBV9 and J usage is TRBJ1-1; D gene uncertain. With 0 bases removed from V and 2 bases from J, the gap between germline ends came to 5 bases. Germline assignment: CDR1 SGDLS and CDR2 YYNGEE. The CDR3 loop spans 13 amino acids. The CDR3 protein is CASSVGSNTEAFF. CDR3 nucleotide sequence: TGTGCCAGCAGCGTAGGCAGTAACACTGAAGCTTTCTTT.

This clone was detected a few times. The chain combines TRBV28 with TRBJ2-5; D possibly matches TRBD1 or TRBD2 (5 bases each). Trimming pared 2 bases from V and 3 bases from J, leaving 7 bases between. The CDR3 totals 13 residues. Germline CDR1 reads MDHEN; CDR2 reads SYDVKM. CDR3 sequence (DNA): TGTGCCAGCAGTTTAGGGGGAGAAGAGACCCAGTACTTC. Its translation: CASSLGGEETQYF.

The chain uses TRBV19 and TRBJ1-2; D ambiguous. This CDR3 has 12 amino acids. With 5 bases removed from V and 7 bases from J, the gap between germline ends came to 11 bases. Per germline, CDR1 LNHDA and CDR2 SQIVND (reference sequence). CDR3 sequence (DNA): TGTGCCAGTAGTGCCCGGGTCGGTGGCTACACCTTC. Translation: CASSARVGGYTF.

The J gene is TRBJ2-7, the V gene TRBV10-3; 8 bases are shared with TRBD1. In germline, CDR1 is ENHRY, CDR2 SYGVKD. Trimming removed 10 bases from V and 3 bases from J; junction bases left unmatched: 8. The CDR3 runs 13 residues. This chain's CDR3 is CATSQGTGYEQYF. CDR3 DNA: TGTGCCACCAGCCAAGGGACAGGCTACGAGCAGTACTTC.

This clone was counted between two and nine times. The chain carries TRBV9 and TRBJ2-7; tentatively, D is TRBD1 or TRBD2 (5 bases each). This CDR3 has 15 amino acids. The germline gives CDR1 SGDLS, CDR2 YYNGEE. V gave up 4 bases and J gave up 2 bases, with 16 bases separating them. The CDR3 DNA sequence: TGTGCCAGCAGCCCAAGGCTTGGGGGTACCTACGAGCAGTACTTC. The encoded protein is CASSPRLGGTYEQYF.